This T cell receptor beta chain is from a study of cytomegalovirus exposure and HLA in healthy donors. A word on this clone: Its target is unknown.

Sequencing was performed with immunoSEQ multiplex PCR; in TCRdb, only in-frame clones are kept and a portion is missing. This sample has some 170,000 clones, with about nine tenths found just once. Regarding the study as a whole: Cytomegalovirus status was reportedly diagnosed by the classifier with high specificity and sensitivity. Usually a TCR sequence was rare, but some public TCRs were found in many donors.

Trimming shortened V by 7 bases and J by 5 bases, and 5 bases separated the two germline ends. The CDR3 totals 11 residues. Germline-derived CDR1 and CDR2 are SNHLY and FYNNEI. The V call is TRBV2, the J call TRBJ1-4; D is unclear. The source material was PBMCs. The source of this sequence is a woman younger than 45 in good health and CMV-seronegative. CDR3 sequence: CASTENEKLFF. CDR3 in DNA: TGTGCCAGCACGGAGAATGAAAAACTGTTTTTT.